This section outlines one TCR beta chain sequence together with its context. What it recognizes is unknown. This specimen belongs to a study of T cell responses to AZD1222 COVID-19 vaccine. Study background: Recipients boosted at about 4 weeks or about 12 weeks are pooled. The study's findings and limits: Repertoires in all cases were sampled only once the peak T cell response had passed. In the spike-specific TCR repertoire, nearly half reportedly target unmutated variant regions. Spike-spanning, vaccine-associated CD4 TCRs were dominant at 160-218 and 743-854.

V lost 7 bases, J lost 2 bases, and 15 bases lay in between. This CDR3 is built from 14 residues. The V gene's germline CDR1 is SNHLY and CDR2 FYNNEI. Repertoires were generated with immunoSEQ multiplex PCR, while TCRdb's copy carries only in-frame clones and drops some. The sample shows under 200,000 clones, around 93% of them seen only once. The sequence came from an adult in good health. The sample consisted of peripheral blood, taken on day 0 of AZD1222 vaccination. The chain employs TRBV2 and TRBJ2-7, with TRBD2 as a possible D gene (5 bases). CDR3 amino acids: CASILPGVPYEQYF. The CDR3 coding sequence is TGTGCCAGCATTCTTCCCGGGGTCCCCTACGAGCAGTACTTC.